The 18 T cell receptor beta chains reported below all come from one sample, sequenced in a study of control samples from healthy donors and cancer patients (dated by TCRdb to about 2020). Libraries were prepared through the immunoSEQ multiplex PCR assay. TCRdb re-hosts the immuneACCESS table, in-frame sequences only. Its copies lack some clones; in the studies checked, an unresolved V gene accounts for under half of them, and the cause for the rest is not known. Here the sample has about 92,000 clones; approximately 78% occur a single time. Roughly 9.8% of the sample lies in the top ten. Sequencing was performed on blood. The receptors here all came from an older woman in good health.

The chain couples TRBV2 to TRBJ2-5; D is tentatively TRBD1 or TRBD2 (5 bases each). This CDR3 has 15 amino acids. Germline values: CDR1 SNHLY, CDR2 FYNNEI. Trimming cost V 5 bases and J 5 bases, with 18 bases left between them. The CDR3: CASSQDSGGPETQYF. CDR3 coding DNA: TGTGCCAGCAGTCAAGACAGCGGTGGGCCCGAGACCCAGTACTTC.

The J gene is TRBJ1-6, the V gene TRBV5-5; a possible D gene is TRBD1 (5 bases). This CDR3 comprises 15 residues. V lost 4 bases to trimming and J lost 0 bases, with 8 bases between them. In germline, CDR1 is SGHKS, CDR2 YYEKEE (reference sequence). The CDR3 region has the DNA TGTGCCAGCAGCCACACAGGCTCCTATAATTCACCCCTCCACTTT. Protein sequence: CASSHTGSYNSPLHF.

The chain links TRBV6-5 to TRBJ1-1; D is uncertain. CDR1 is MNHEY, CDR2 SVGAGI, per germline. CDR3 length: 12 amino acids. V lost 0 bases, J lost 8 bases, and 7 bases lay in between. The CDR3 DNA sequence: TGTGCCAGCAGTTACTCTGGCGGGGAAGCTTTCTTT. Amino acid sequence: CASSYSGGEAFF.

The gene calls are TRBV2 and TRBJ1-2; unclear D gene. Trimming took 8 bases from V and 5 from J, leaving 18 bases between them. Germline-derived CDR1 and CDR2 are SNHLY and FYNNEI. This CDR3 is 14 amino acids long. The CDR3 coding sequence is TGTGCCAGCCGGGTGGACGGGGTGGGGTATGGCTACACCTTC. It encodes CASRVDGVGYGYTF.

The J gene is TRBJ1-1, the V gene TRBV6-1; TRBD1 is a possible D gene (6 bases). V was clipped by 1 base and J by 1 base, with 13 bases between them. The CDR3 runs 16 residues. Per germline, CDR1 MNHNS and CDR2 SASEGT. CDR3 sequence (DNA): TGTGCCAGCAGTGAAGGAGGGGGGCCAAGGAACACTGAAGCTTTCTTT. This gives the protein CASSEGGGPRNTEAFF.

This rearrangement joins TRBV6-5 to TRBJ1-4; D may be TRBD1 (5 bases). The CDR3 covers 16 residues. Per germline, CDR1 MNHEY and CDR2 SVGAGI. Trimming took 0 bases from V and 7 from J, leaving 15 bases between them. CDR3 protein: CASSYSRGVDGEKLFF. The CDR3 bases are TGTGCCAGCAGTTACTCGAGAGGGGTTGATGGTGAAAAACTGTTTTTT.

In its sample, this clone was seen a few times. The chain combines TRBV19 with TRBJ2-2, with 12 bases identical to TRBD1. CDR1 and CDR2 from the germline V gene are LNHDA and SQIVND (reference sequence). The CDR3 has 16 residues. Germline trimming cut 3 bases from V and 4 bases from J; bases unmatched to any gene: 3. The CDR3 region is CASSMGQGAGTGELFF. The CDR3 nucleotides are TGTGCCAGTAGTATGGGACAGGGGGCAGGCACCGGGGAGCTGTTTTTT.

This chain links TRBV5-1 with TRBJ2-3, with D perhaps matching TRBD2 (7 bases). This CDR3 has 15 residues. Germline V gene data show CDR1 as SGHRS and CDR2 as YFSETQ. V was trimmed by 0 bases and J by 2 bases, leaving 10 bases between them. The CDR3 nucleotides are TGCGCCAGCAGCTTGGCGCGGGGGCCCACAGATACGCAGTATTTT. It yields the protein CASSLARGPTDTQYF.

This clone came up once. The rearrangement links TRBV10-3 to TRBJ1-4; the D is unclear. V was cut by 2 bases and J by 3 bases, with 7 bases left in between. CDR3 size: 14 residues. Germline lookup yields CDR1 ENHRY and CDR2 SYGVKD. The CDR3, as DNA: TGTGCCATCAGTGAGAACGGATCTAATGAAAAACTGTTTTTT. Translation gives CAISENGSNEKLFF.

This rearrangement joins TRBV5-1 to TRBJ1-4; 10 positions match TRBD1. Germline V gene lookup returns CDR1 SGHRS and CDR2 YFSETQ. The V gene end was trimmed by 4 bases and the J gene end by 8 bases; junction bases not matched to a gene: 8. There are 15 residues in the CDR3. The CDR3 sequence: CASSETGGWREKLFF. As DNA, the CDR3 is TGCGCCAGCAGCGAGACAGGGGGCTGGCGGGAAAAACTGTTTTTT. Drawing the rest from reference TRBV5-1 and TRBJ1-4, the complete variable domain is KAGVTQTPRYLIKTRGQQVTLSCSPISGHRSVSWYQQTPGQGLQFLFEYFSETQRNKGNFPGRFSGRQFSNSRSEMNVSTLELGDSALYLCASSETGGWREKLFFGSGTQLSVL.

V usage is TRBV4-1 and J usage is TRBJ1-2, with D possibly TRBD1 on 6 matching bases. Germline CDR1 and CDR2: MGHRA and YSYEKL. The CDR3 sequence is 15 residues long. Trimming removed 6 bases at V and 4 bases at J, with 18 bases between. CDR3 coding DNA: TGCGCCAGCAGACTTATCGGGGGGCGCAGCTATGGCTACACCTTC. Amino acids: CASRLIGGRSYGYTF.

The genes are TRBV7-9 and TRBJ2-5; 8 nucleotides agree with TRBD2. Germline V gene data show CDR1 as SEHNR and CDR2 as FQNEAQ (reference sequence). The CDR3 runs 15 residues. V was pared by 2 bases and J by 5 bases, with 7 bases of the junction left unmatched. CDR3 DNA: TGTGCCAGCAGCTTAAAGCGGGAGATTTATGAGACCCAGTACTTC. It translates to CASSLKREIYETQYF.

The chain links TRBV3-1 (or the pseudogene TRBV3-2) to TRBJ2-1, with TRBD2 identical over 14 bases. V was pared by 3 bases and J by 15 bases, with 13 bases of the junction left unmatched. The germline V gene encodes CDR1 LGHDT and CDR2 YNNKEL (reference sequence). CDR3 length: 16 amino acids. The CDR3 loop reads CASSQGTSGRRRGLFF. CDR3 DNA sequence: TGTGCCAGCAGCCAGGGGACTAGCGGGAGAAGGAGGGGTCTGTTCTTC.

On this clone itself: Other DNA sequences of this sample code for an identical CDR3. CDR3 DNA sequence: TGTGCCAGCAGCCCTGGTCGGGCCTATGGCTACACCTTC. It specifies CASSPGRAYGYTF. The chain employs TRBV6-6 and TRBJ1-2; D call uncertain. V was pared by 6 bases and J by 4 bases, with 12 bases between. CDR1 is MNHNY and CDR2 is SVGAGI in the germline V gene (reference sequence). There are 13 residues in the CDR3.

The rearrangement joins TRBV5-1 to TRBJ2-7; D possibly corresponds to TRBD2 (5 bases). CDR1 and CDR2 from the germline V gene are SGHRS and YFSETQ. CDR3 length equals 14 residues. Trimming removed 0 bases at V and 6 bases at J, with 13 bases between. CDR3 DNA: TGCGCCAGCAGCTTGGCCGGGGAATCCCTCGAGCAGTACTTC. Residues: CASSLAGESLEQYF.

The chain carries TRBV6-5 and TRBJ2-7; D is unresolved. This CDR3 is built from 15 residues. From germline, CDR1 is MNHEY and CDR2 SVGAGI. V shed 2 bases and J shed 3 bases, with 14 bases lying between them. In nucleotides, the CDR3 is TGTGCCAGCAGTTACGACCCAGACACCGGCTACGAGCAGTACTTC. Residues: CASSYDPDTGYEQYF.

This sequence joins TRBV7-2 and TRBJ2-5, with TRBD2 matching 10 bases. Per germline, CDR1 SGHTA and CDR2 FQGNSA. This CDR3 is built from 16 residues. V lost 1 base and J lost 1; bases outside the gene matches: 3. The CDR3 spells CASSLVLAGLQETQYF. In DNA form, the CDR3 reads TGTGCCAGCAGCTTAGTACTAGCGGGGCTCCAAGAGACCCAGTACTTC.

This rearrangement joins TRBV13 to TRBJ2-3; TRBD1 matches at 7 bases. The junction had 8 bases not matched to a gene; V was cut back by 3 bases and J by 2 bases. Germline CDR1 PRHDT, CDR2 FYEKMQ (reference sequence). The CDR3 consists of 16 residues. The CDR3 protein is CASSFRATGPTDTQYF. For the CDR3, the DNA is TGTGCCAGCAGCTTCCGGGCGACAGGGCCCACAGATACGCAGTATTTT.